This T cell receptor (beta chain) was obtained from a study of blood T cell repertoires in COVID-19. Sequencing used immunoSEQ multiplex PCR; TCRdb keeps in-frame clones, though not all of them. Of under 150,000 clones in the sample, roughly 89% were seen once. The sequenced sample was PBMCs or T cells enriched from blood (not recorded which). The receptor comes from a woman between 50 and 59 years old who had been exposed to COVID-19.

The CDR3 loop reads CASTEDLGTGANEQFF. The CDR3 bases are TGCGCCAGCACAGAAGACCTGGGGACAGGGGCGAATGAGCAGTTCTTC. The V call is TRBV4-3, the J call TRBJ2-1; 10 bases align to TRBD1. Per germline, CDR1 LGHNA and CDR2 YSLEER. V lost 7 bases to trimming and J lost 7 bases; unmatched junction nucleotides: 13. This CDR3 has 16 amino acids.